This T cell receptor beta chain emerged from a study of HIV-infected patients and healthy controls. The CDR3 length is 17 residues. Trimming removed 5 bases from V and 1 base from J, with 18 bases in between. The germline CDR1 and CDR2 sequences are MDHEN and SYDVKM. cDNA was made from roughly 500 ng RNA using alpha and beta constant primers. Each of the alpha and beta chains got its own library through chain-specific third strand synthesis with indices. All rearrangements within a chain used one primer pair; cDNA molecules carried barcodes. TCRdb re-called the 5' RACE reads through MiXCR, storing one row per CDR3 protein. The data show 10,000 to 15,000 distinct CDR3 sequences, roughly 10% seen once. This clonotype is medium-sized within its sample. The repertoire came from unfractionated whole blood and reflected all unsorted peripheral T cells.

The source material was blood. V usage is TRBV28 and J usage is TRBJ1-5; tentatively, D is TRBD1 (5 bases). The sequence came from an adult in good health. As DNA, the CDR3 is TGTGCCAGCAGTCCCCCCCGGGGCAGGGAGAGCAATCAGCCCCAGCATTTT. Residues: CASSPPRGRESNQPQHF.